The present entry profiles one T cell receptor beta chain with its context. In the original analysis: Estimates of nucleated cell counts were drawn from the amplification of reference gene primers. Sequenced by immunoSEQ multiplex PCR; TCRdb stores in-frame clones only, minus some. V, J and clone size are those of that table, while D and trimming were read from the DNA. The sample has around 200,000 clones; about 88% are singletons. The data belong to a study of blood T cell repertoires in COVID-19. For the study at large: Acute-phase and convalescent COVID-19 samples originated in the United States, Italy and Spain.

Germline V gives CDR1 SGHTA, CDR2 FQGNSA. The V gene lost 3 bases and the J gene lost 0 bases, with 8 bases spanning the gap. CDR3 length: 14 amino acids. The TCR originated in a man aged 18 to 29 with active or convalescent COVID-19. Sequenced: peripheral blood. The chain uses TRBV7-2 and TRBJ1-2; D remains unclear. CDR3 nucleotides: TGTGCCAGCAGCTTGGCGGCATCTAACTATGGCTACACCTTC. Its protein product is CASSLAASNYGYTF.